One and the same sample provided the 15 T cell receptor beta chains below, sequenced in a study of shared clonotypes between healthy human individuals. TCRdb's copy holds only in-frame clones and misses some; the assay was immunoSEQ multiplex PCR. The sample holds over 2 million clones, 85% to 95% seen once. Sequenced sample: naive CD4+ T cells from PBMCs. Noted subset: CD45RA+ positively selected. The receptors shown here come from a man between 18 and 29 years old in good health. Some clones in this sample may be carry-over from other donors' samples.

The chain combines TRBV5-1 with TRBJ2-7; D gene unclear. Trimming cost V 4 bases and J 2 bases, with 4 bases left between them. This CDR3 has 11 amino acids. Germline lookup yields CDR1 SGHRS and CDR2 YFSETQ. The CDR3 spells CASSTAYEQYF. CDR3 nucleotide sequence: TGCGCCAGCAGCACGGCCTACGAGCAGTACTTC.

The chain has TRBV11-3 and TRBJ2-1; 9 nucleotides align to TRBD1. The trim removed 5 bases at V and 4 bases at J, leaving 6 bases unmatched. CDR1 and CDR2 (germline): SGHNT, YENEEA. This CDR3 contains 15 residues. This chain's CDR3 is CASSLTGGVYNEQFF. The DNA of the CDR3 is TGTGCCAGCAGCCTGACAGGGGGAGTTTACAATGAGCAGTTCTTC.

This chain uses TRBV18 with TRBJ2-3, with TRBD1 matching over 8 bases. Trimming at V came to 2 bases and at J to 5 bases, leaving 6 bases not matched to a gene. This CDR3 spans 15 amino acids. CDR1 and CDR2 from the germline V gene are KGHSH and LQKENI. In DNA form, the CDR3 reads TGTGCCAGCTCACCAGGACAGGGCCAGGGAGATACGCAGTATTTT. It encodes CASSPGQGQGDTQYF. Together with reference TRBV18 and TRBJ2-3, the CDR3 gives the full variable domain: NAGVMQNPRHLVRRRGQEARLRCSPMKGHSHVYWYRQLPEEGLKFMVYLQKENIIDESGMPKERFSAEFPKEGPSILRIQQVVRGDSAAYFCASSPGQGQGDTQYFGPGTRLTVL.

This clone was seen a single time. This CDR3 reads CASKNTGAQRPNTEAFF. The CDR3 bases are TGTGCCAGCAAGAATACAGGGGCGCAGAGGCCGAACACTGAAGCTTTCTTT. The gene calls are TRBV21-1 and TRBJ1-1; the D call of TRBD1 is as the table states it, not checked on the DNA. TRBV21-1 is given as a pseudogene. The CDR3 is 17 residues long.

Worth noting for this clone: Additional DNA sequences in this sample encode the identical CDR3. The V gene is TRBV19, the J gene TRBJ2-3, with TRBD2 identical over 8 bases. V gave up 6 bases and J gave up 5 bases; unmatched junction bases: 4. The CDR3 is 13 residues long. The germline gives CDR1 LNHDA, CDR2 SQIVND (reference sequence). CDR3: CASSILAGDTQYF. The DNA of the CDR3 is TGTGCCAGTAGCATCCTAGCGGGAGATACGCAGTATTTT.

The chain recombines TRBV4-1 with TRBJ1-4, with a possible D match to TRBD1 (5 bases). In germline, CDR1 is MGHRA, CDR2 YSYEKL. Trimming took off 1 base at V and 8 bases at J, with 11 bases between the two ends. The CDR3 runs to 14 residues. As DNA, the CDR3 is TGCGCCAGCAGCCAAGTTGGGGCGGGGGAAAAACTGTTTTTT. This gives the protein CASSQVGAGEKLFF.

V usage is TRBV29-1 and J usage is TRBJ2-1; 9 bases line up with TRBD1. The CDR3 has 14 amino acids. Looked up from germline, CDR1 is SQVTM and CDR2 is ANQGSEA. The V segment lost 6 bases and the J segment 8 bases; nucleotides outside the gene matches: 11. The CDR3 coding sequence is TGCAGCGTATACAGGGGGCTTCCCATCGATGAGCAGTTCTTC. Translated: CSVYRGLPIDEQFF.

V is TRBV7-9 and J is TRBJ2-2; D is possibly TRBD1 (5 bases). The CDR3 has 15 residues. CDR1 SEHNR and CDR2 FQNEAQ come from the germline V gene (reference sequence). Between the trimmed V and J ends, which lost 5 bases and 6 bases, there was a span of 16 bases. For the CDR3, the DNA is TGTGCCAGCAGCGCCCGCCCCGACAGTTCCGGGGAGCTGTTTTTT. This codes for CASSARPDSSGELFF.

V and J are TRBV18 and TRBJ2-1; 10 positions match TRBD2. Germline V gives CDR1 KGHSH, CDR2 LQKENI. The CDR3 extends over 16 amino acids. V lost 3 bases, J lost 0 bases, and 2 bases stayed unmatched. CDR3 amino acids: CASSPQREGSYNEQFF. In DNA, the CDR3 is TGTGCCAGCTCACCTCAGCGGGAGGGCTCCTACAATGAGCAGTTCTTC.

This clone was found once. This chain links TRBV5-4 with TRBJ2-1; unclear D gene. CDR3 length: 15 residues. Trimming left V 10 bases short and J 6 bases short, with 23 bases between. Per germline, CDR1 SGHNT and CDR2 YYREEE (reference sequence). The CDR3 reads CAVSPRVSGSNEQFF. The CDR3 nucleotides are TGTGCCGTATCACCCCGGGTCTCTGGTTCCAATGAGCAGTTCTTC.

The J gene is TRBJ2-5, the V gene TRBV7-9, with unresolved D. V dropped 4 bases and J dropped 1 base, with 13 bases sitting between them. CDR3 length equals 15 residues. Germline V gives CDR1 SEHNR, CDR2 FQNEAQ (reference sequence). The CDR3 spells CASSSSTSGQETQYF. CDR3 bases: TGTGCCAGCAGCTCCTCGACATCGGGCCAAGAGACCCAGTACTTC.

This chain's CDR3 is CATSRDLGQGASTDTQYF. For the CDR3, the DNA is TGTGCCACCAGCAGAGATCTGGGACAGGGGGCGAGCACAGATACGCAGTATTTT. The chain is built from TRBV15 and TRBJ2-3; TRBD1 agrees at 12 bases. V was pared by 0 bases and J by 0 bases, with 4 bases of the junction left unmatched. The CDR3 runs to 18 residues. Germline V gene data show CDR1 as LNHNV and CDR2 as YYDKDF (reference sequence).

This rearrangement joins TRBV5-5 to TRBJ2-7; the D is unclear. This CDR3 comprises 12 residues. Germline V lookup: CDR1 SGHKS, CDR2 YYEKEE (reference sequence). The V end was cut by 5 bases, the J end by 3 bases, with 9 bases between. CDR3 nucleotide sequence: TGTGCCAGCAGACCTTGGGGCTACGAGCAGTACTTC. This encodes CASRPWGYEQYF.

The J gene is TRBJ2-2, the V gene TRBV28; 10 positions agree with TRBD2. The germline gives CDR1 MDHEN, CDR2 SYDVKM. Trimming took 7 bases from V and 5 from J; bases not matched to a gene: 4. CDR3 length equals 14 residues. The CDR3 reads CASIRTSGTGELFF. CDR3 DNA: TGTGCCAGCATCAGGACTAGCGGAACCGGGGAGCTGTTTTTT.

The rearrangement joins TRBV7-7 to TRBJ1-5, with no clear D. Looked up from germline, CDR1 is SSHAT and CDR2 is FNYEAQ (reference sequence). The CDR3 totals 14 residues. Trimming removed 5 bases from V and 7 bases from J, with 15 bases in between. DNA of the CDR3: TGTGCCAGCAGCACCCCCCTGCTGGCGCAGCCCCAGCATTTT. Protein: CASSTPLLAQPQHF.